The next 24 T cell receptor beta chains were all read from a single sample in a study of identical twins. TCRdb re-called the 5' RACE reads with MiXCR, one entry per CDR3 protein. The table has a few hundred thousand distinct CDR3 sequences, approximately 8.8% seen once. Sequences were obtained from naive T cells sorted from blood. These receptors came from a woman aged 50 to 65 in good health.

The J gene is TRBJ2-5, the V gene TRBV4-1; D unresolved. Trimming took 1 base from V and 2 from J, leaving 11 bases between them. Germline lookup yields CDR1 MGHRA and CDR2 YSYEKL. This CDR3 contains 15 residues. CDR3 coding DNA: TGCGCCAGCAGCCAAGTCCTACAGACACAAGAGACCCAGTACTTC. Its translation is CASSQVLQTQETQYF.

The table lists this clonotype with a few counts. The rearrangement uses TRBV29-1 and TRBJ2-6, with 11 bases aligning to TRBD1. This CDR3 is built from 17 residues. Per the germline V gene, CDR1 is SQVTM and CDR2 is ANQGSEA. V was pared by 7 bases and J by 1 base, with 9 bases of the junction left unmatched. The CDR3 spells CSAAGQGAVSGANVLTF. The CDR3, as DNA: TGCAGCGCCGCCGGACAGGGGGCTGTTTCTGGGGCCAACGTCCTGACTTTC.

This clonotype was counted ten times or more. The CDR3 protein is CSVAAGRRSDTQYF. CDR3 DNA sequence: TGCAGCGTTGCGGCGGGACGGCGGTCGGATACGCAGTATTTT. The chain joins TRBV29-1 to TRBJ2-3; D might be TRBD2 (6 bases). V was cut by 4 bases and J by 6 bases, with 17 bases left in between. Per the germline V gene, CDR1 is SQVTM and CDR2 is ANQGSEA. CDR3 size: 14 residues.

The gene calls are TRBV18 and TRBJ2-2, with D uncertain. From germline, CDR1 is KGHSH and CDR2 LQKENI. The CDR3 runs 14 residues. Trimming cost V 2 bases and J 2 bases, with 6 bases left between them. As DNA, the CDR3 is TGTGCCAGCTCACCAAGGACCAACACCGGGGAGCTGTTTTTT. The encoded protein is CASSPRTNTGELFF. The variable domain in full, completed from reference TRBV18 and TRBJ2-2, reads NAGVMQNPRHLVRRRGQEARLRCSPMKGHSHVYWYRQLPEEGLKFMVYLQKENIIDESGMPKERFSAEFPKEGPSILRIQQVVRGDSAAYFCASSPRTNTGELFFGEGSRLTVL.

There are many counts of this clonotype. The chain combines TRBV24-1 with TRBJ2-7; D is unresolved. The CDR3 has 9 amino acids. Trimming left V 9 bases short and J 6 bases short, with 5 bases between. Germline V gene lookup returns CDR1 KGHDR and CDR2 SFDVKD. The DNA of the CDR3 is TGTGCCACCGACGGCGAGCAGTACGTC. Protein: CATDGEQYV.

The chain carries TRBV12-3 or TRBV12-4 and TRBJ2-1; D is unclear. V lost 8 bases and J 7 bases, leaving 9 bases between the germline ends. This CDR3 is 11 amino acids long. The DNA for the CDR3 is TGTGCCAGCGTCGCGTCTAATGAGCAGTTCTTC. Translation: CASVASNEQFF.

The J gene is TRBJ2-5, the V gene TRBV7-8, with TRBD2 as a possible D gene (6 bases). The CDR3 contains 15 residues. In germline, CDR1 is SGHVS, CDR2 FQNEAQ. Trimming left V 5 bases short and J 5 bases short, with 18 bases between. The CDR3 nucleotides are TGTGCCAGCAGCGCCAGCGGGCCGGCGGGGGAGACCCAGTACTTC. It yields the protein CASSASGPAGETQYF.

This clonotype appeared many times. V gene TRBV20-1 combines with J gene TRBJ2-1; D is undetermined. Between the trimmed V and J ends, which lost 3 bases and 7 bases, there was a span of 4 bases. Germline assignment: CDR1 DFQATT and CDR2 SNEGSKA (reference sequence). There are 10 residues in the CDR3. CDR3 sequence (DNA): TGCAGTGCTAGCTTTAATGAGCAGTTCTTC. It yields the protein CSASFNEQFF.

This chain links TRBV18 with TRBJ1-1; D not certain. The V gene lost 3 bases and the J gene lost 1 base, with 9 bases spanning the gap. CDR3 size: 14 residues. Germline V gives CDR1 KGHSH, CDR2 LQKENI. The CDR3 DNA reads TGTGCCAGCTCACCGGCAGGATCGAACACTGAAGCTTTCTTT. Its protein product is CASSPAGSNTEAFF.

This clonotype was found many times. This chain links TRBV6-5 with TRBJ2-3, with 9 positions matching TRBD2. Losses at the gene ends were 8 bases for V and 14 bases for J; bases not matched to a gene: 14. The CDR3 length is 13 residues. Germline CDR1 reads MNHEY; CDR2 reads SVGAGI. The CDR3 loop is CASGSGTSPGWYF. CDR3 DNA sequence: TGTGCCAGCGGGTCCGGGACTAGCCCGGGATGGTATTTT.

The CDR3 protein is CASSFLSGNRYEQYF. The CDR3 bases are TGTGCCAGCAGCTTTCTCAGCGGGAATCGCTACGAGCAGTACTTC. The chain is built from TRBV7-2 and TRBJ2-7; 7 bases agree with TRBD2. CDR1 and CDR2 (germline): SGHTA, FQGNSA. J lost 3 bases, V lost 3 bases, and 8 bases had no gene match. The CDR3 is made up of 15 amino acids.

This chain links TRBV27 with TRBJ2-4; TRBD1 might be the D (8 bases). The CDR3 length is 15 residues. Germline values: CDR1 MNHEY, CDR2 SMNVEV (reference sequence). Trimming left V 3 bases short and J 5 bases short, with 14 bases between. The CDR3 DNA reads TGTGCCAGCAGTTTTTACAGGGGGGGACAAAACATTCAGTACTTC. Translation: CASSFYRGGQNIQYF.

The chain uses TRBV19 and TRBJ2-1, with TRBD2 matching 11 bases. V lost 6 bases, J lost 8 bases, and 3 bases stayed unmatched. This CDR3 is built from 13 residues. Germline CDR1 LNHDA, CDR2 SQIVND (reference sequence). The CDR3 spells CASSPLAGDEQFF. The CDR3 DNA is TGTGCCAGTAGCCCACTAGCGGGAGATGAGCAGTTCTTC.

The table lists this clonotype with a few counts. The chain joins TRBV10-3 to TRBJ1-2; D is uncertain. This CDR3 is 12 amino acids long. V gave up 0 bases and J gave up 8 bases, with 7 bases separating them. Germline CDR1 is ENHRY and CDR2 is SYGVKD. CDR3 protein: CAISESPEGYTF. CDR3 bases: TGTGCCATCAGTGAGTCCCCAGAAGGCTACACCTTC.

The chain carries TRBV12-3 or TRBV12-4 and TRBJ2-1; tentative D call: TRBD2 (6 bases). The CDR3 runs to 16 residues. V gave up 10 bases and J gave up 0 bases, with 19 bases separating them. The CDR3 here is CATSGGERNSYNEQFF. The CDR3 DNA reads TGTGCCACCTCGGGCGGGGAGCGGAACTCCTACAATGAGCAGTTCTTC.

This sequence joins TRBV30 and TRBJ2-3; 12 bases line up with TRBD2. The V gene's germline CDR1 is GTSNPN and CDR2 SVGIG (reference sequence). V shed 3 bases and J 5 bases; nucleotides not matched to a gene: 3. This CDR3 contains 14 residues. The chain's CDR3 is CAWSLGLAGDTQYF. CDR3 sequence (DNA): TGTGCCTGGAGCTTGGGACTAGCGGGAGATACGCAGTATTTT.

The chain carries TRBV5-1 and TRBJ1-1; D is unclear. This CDR3 has 13 residues. CDR1 and CDR2 (germline): SGHRS, YFSETQ. Trimming removed 0 bases from V and 5 bases from J, with 8 bases in between. The CDR3 coding sequence is TGCGCCAGCAGCTTGGAGGCGAGGACTGAAGCTTTCTTT. Translated: CASSLEARTEAFF.

This clonotype was seen repeatedly, ten times or more. The V and J genes are TRBV4-1 and TRBJ2-2; the D gene is possibly TRBD1 (5 bases). Germline CDR1 and CDR2: MGHRA and YSYEKL. The ends were cut back, 0 bases at V and 1 base at J, with 15 bases in the middle. This CDR3 spans 18 amino acids. The CDR3 DNA reads as TGCGCCAGCAGCCAAGATTTCAGGGATGTGGTGAACACCGGGGAGCTGTTTTTT. Protein sequence: CASSQDFRDVVNTGELFF.

The CDR3 nucleotides read TGTGCCAGCAGCTTAGGTCTACGGGGTGCGGGAACGACTACAGATACGCAGTATTTT. This gives the protein CASSLGLRGAGTTTDTQYF. The chain joins TRBV11-3 to TRBJ2-3; D may be TRBD2 (6 bases). Trimming took off 1 base at V and 3 bases at J, with 23 bases between the two ends. This CDR3 spans 19 amino acids. The germline CDR1 and CDR2 sequences are SGHNT and YENEEA.

V is TRBV6-6 and J is TRBJ2-1, with D possibly TRBD2 on 5 matching bases. Germline CDR1 and CDR2: MNHNY and SVGAGI (reference sequence). The CDR3 spans 16 residues. Trimming removed 2 bases from V and 8 bases from J, with 19 bases in between. CDR3 sequence reads: CASSYPEVLGSDEQFF. CDR3 coding DNA: TGTGCCAGCAGTTACCCGGAGGTTCTCGGTAGCGATGAGCAGTTCTTC.

The genes are TRBV18 and TRBJ2-1; TRBD1 might be the D (6 bases). The CDR3 covers 13 residues. V dropped 6 bases and J dropped 8 bases, with 14 bases sitting between them. Germline V lookup: CDR1 KGHSH, CDR2 LQKENI. Here the CDR3 reads CASSKQGLDEQFF. CDR3 bases: TGTGCCAGCTCCAAACAGGGCTTGGATGAGCAGTTCTTC.

This chain links TRBV5-1 with TRBJ2-1; TRBD2 matches 9 bases. Per germline, CDR1 SGHRS and CDR2 YFSETQ. V lost 1 base and J lost 6; bases outside the gene matches: 5. This CDR3 spans 15 amino acids. CDR3 sequence reads: CASSLFSGSPNEQFF. The CDR3 DNA sequence: TGCGCCAGCAGCTTGTTTAGCGGGAGCCCCAATGAGCAGTTCTTC.

This clonotype was counted between two and nine times. This chain uses TRBV5-1 with TRBJ2-2; TRBD1 might be the D (6 bases). Between the trimmed V and J ends, which lost 4 bases and 3 bases, there was a span of 13 bases. Germline V lookup: CDR1 SGHRS, CDR2 YFSETQ. This CDR3 is 15 amino acids long. The CDR3 reads CASSPQGRDTGELFF. DNA for the CDR3: TGCGCCAGCAGCCCGCAGGGGCGCGACACCGGGGAGCTGTTTTTT.

This clonotype was detected only a few times. This chain connects TRBV12-3 or TRBV12-4 to TRBJ1-4; D gene unclear. Trimming took 1 base from V and 3 from J, leaving 12 bases between them. The CDR3 sequence is 16 residues long. The CDR3 DNA reads as TGTGCCAGCAGTTTAGGGGGAGGCTCGGCTAATGAAAAACTGTTTTTT. Residues: CASSLGGGSANEKLFF.